A single sample is the source of the 3 T cell receptor beta chains below, sequenced in a study of CD8+ T cells in alopecia areata. After isolation, RNA underwent reverse transcription to generate cDNA as the sequencing template. Assay: immunoSEQ multiplex PCR; the TCRdb copy retains only in-frame clones and omits some. The top ten clones hold around 13% of a sample with around 200,000 clones, around three fifths of them seen once. Documented treatment: oral pan-JAK inhibitor, 5-10 mg twice daily. The sample consisted of CD8+ T cells sorted from blood, taken at week 24, from a patient treated with tofacitinib. The receptors here all came from a human donor with alopecia areata.

This clone appeared a few times. V is TRBV7-9 and J is TRBJ2-5; 7 positions match TRBD1. The junction had 10 bases not matched to a gene; V was cut back by 5 bases and J by 4 bases. Germline CDR1 is SEHNR and CDR2 is FQNEAQ (reference sequence). CDR3 size: 15 residues. The CDR3 region has the DNA TGTGCCAGCAGCCCACGACCGACAGGGAGAGAGACCCAGTACTTC. Protein: CASSPRPTGRETQYF.

The rearrangement links TRBV9 to TRBJ1-2, with D hard to call. V shed 0 bases and J shed 0 bases, with 3 bases lying between them. The CDR3 spans 13 residues. CDR1 is SGDLS, CDR2 YYNGEE, per germline. Here the CDR3 DNA reads TGTGCCAGCAGCGTAGAAACTAACTATGGCTACACCTTC. Its translation: CASSVETNYGYTF.

This clone has only a few counts. The V gene is TRBV15, the J gene TRBJ2-7, with D possibly being TRBD1 or TRBD2 (5 bases each). The germline V gene has CDR1 LNHNV and CDR2 YYDKDF (reference sequence). The CDR3 is 12 residues long. V gave up 9 bases and J gave up 2 bases, with 11 bases separating them. The CDR3, as DNA: TGTGCCACAAGGGACGGTACCTACGAGCAGTACTTC. Its protein is CATRDGTYEQYF.